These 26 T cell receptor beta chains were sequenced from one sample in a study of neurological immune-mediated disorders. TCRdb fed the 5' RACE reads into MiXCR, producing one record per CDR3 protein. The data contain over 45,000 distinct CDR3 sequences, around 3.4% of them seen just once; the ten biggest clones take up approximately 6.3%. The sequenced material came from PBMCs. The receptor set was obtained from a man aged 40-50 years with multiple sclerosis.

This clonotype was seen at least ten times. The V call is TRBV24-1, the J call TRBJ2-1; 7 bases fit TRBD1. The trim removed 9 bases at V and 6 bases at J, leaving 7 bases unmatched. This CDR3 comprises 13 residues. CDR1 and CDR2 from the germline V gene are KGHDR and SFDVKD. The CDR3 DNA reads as TGTGCCACCGGACAGACAGGGTTCAATGAGCAGTTCTTC. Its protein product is CATGQTGFNEQFF.

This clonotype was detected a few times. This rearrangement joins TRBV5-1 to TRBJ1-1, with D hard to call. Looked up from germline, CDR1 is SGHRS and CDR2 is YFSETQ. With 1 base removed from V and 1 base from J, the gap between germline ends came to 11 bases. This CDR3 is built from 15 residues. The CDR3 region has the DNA TGCGCCAGCAGCTTGCAACAGACCAAGAACACTGAAGCTTTCTTT. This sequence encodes CASSLQQTKNTEAFF.

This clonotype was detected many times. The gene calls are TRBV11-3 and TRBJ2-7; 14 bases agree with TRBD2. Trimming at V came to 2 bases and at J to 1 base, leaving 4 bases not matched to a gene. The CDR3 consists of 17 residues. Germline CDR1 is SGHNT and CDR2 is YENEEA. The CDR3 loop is CASSLPGLAGDSYEQYF. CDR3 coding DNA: TGTGCCAGCAGCTTACCGGGACTAGCGGGGGATTCCTACGAGCAGTACTTC.

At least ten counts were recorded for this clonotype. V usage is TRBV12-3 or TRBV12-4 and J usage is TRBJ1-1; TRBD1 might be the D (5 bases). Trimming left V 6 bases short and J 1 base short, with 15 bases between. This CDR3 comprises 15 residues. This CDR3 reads CASSPEWGGNTEAFF. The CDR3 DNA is TGTGCCAGCAGCCCTGAATGGGGGGGGAACACTGAAGCTTTCTTT.

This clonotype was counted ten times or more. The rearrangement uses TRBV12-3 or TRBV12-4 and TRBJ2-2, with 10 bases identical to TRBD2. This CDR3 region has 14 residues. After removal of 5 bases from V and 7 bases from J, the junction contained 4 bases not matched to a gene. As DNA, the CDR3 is TGTGCCAGCAGTCTTGGGACTAGCGTCGGGGAGCTGTTTTTT. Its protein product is CASSLGTSVGELFF.

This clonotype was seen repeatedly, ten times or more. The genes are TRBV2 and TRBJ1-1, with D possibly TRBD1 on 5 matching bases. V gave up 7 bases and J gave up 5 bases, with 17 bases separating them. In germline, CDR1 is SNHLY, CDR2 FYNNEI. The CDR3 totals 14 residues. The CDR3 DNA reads TGTGCCAGCACTTTCGGGACGGGAAGGACTGAAGCTTTCTTT. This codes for CASTFGTGRTEAFF.

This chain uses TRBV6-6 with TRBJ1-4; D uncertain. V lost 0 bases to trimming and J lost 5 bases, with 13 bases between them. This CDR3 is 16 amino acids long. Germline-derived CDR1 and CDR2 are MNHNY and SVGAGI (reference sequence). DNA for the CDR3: TGTGCCAGCAGTTACTCGAGCCCGGCCTACAATGAAAAACTGTTTTTT. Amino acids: CASSYSSPAYNEKLFF.

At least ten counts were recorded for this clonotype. CDR3 residues: CASSLGPSRGNEQFF. The CDR3 nucleotides are TGTGCCAGCAGCTTGGGCCCGTCGAGGGGGAATGAGCAGTTCTTC. V usage is TRBV5-5 and J usage is TRBJ2-1; weak D call: TRBD1 (6 bases). CDR1 is SGHKS, CDR2 YYEKEE, per germline (reference sequence). CDR3 length: 15 amino acids. V shed 0 bases and J shed 7 bases, with 14 bases lying between them.

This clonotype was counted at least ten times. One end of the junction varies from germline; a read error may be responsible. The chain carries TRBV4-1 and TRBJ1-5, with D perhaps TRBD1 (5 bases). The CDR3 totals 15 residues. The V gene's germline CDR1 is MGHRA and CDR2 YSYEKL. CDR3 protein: CASSQERAGNQPQNF. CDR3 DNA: TGCGCCAGCAGCCAAGAAAGGGCAGGGAATCAGCCCCAGAATTTT.

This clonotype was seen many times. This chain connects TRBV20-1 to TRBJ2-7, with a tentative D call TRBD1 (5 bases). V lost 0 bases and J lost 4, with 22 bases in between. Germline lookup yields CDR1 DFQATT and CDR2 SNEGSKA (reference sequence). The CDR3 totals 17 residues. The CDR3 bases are TGCAGTGCTAGAGATGGAAGGACACCCCCGGGTGGGTACGAGCAGTACTTC. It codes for CSARDGRTPPGGYEQYF.

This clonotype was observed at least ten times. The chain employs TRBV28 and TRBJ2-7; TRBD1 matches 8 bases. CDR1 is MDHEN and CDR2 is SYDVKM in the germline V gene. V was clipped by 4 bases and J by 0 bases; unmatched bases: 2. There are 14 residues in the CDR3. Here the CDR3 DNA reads TGTGCCAGCAGTTCGACAGGGGTCTCCTACGAGCAGTACTTC. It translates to CASSSTGVSYEQYF.

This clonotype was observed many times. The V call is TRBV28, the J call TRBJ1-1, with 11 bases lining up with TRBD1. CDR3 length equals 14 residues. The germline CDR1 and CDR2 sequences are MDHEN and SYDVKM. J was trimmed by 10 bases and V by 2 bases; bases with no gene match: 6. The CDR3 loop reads CASSLGQGARVAFF. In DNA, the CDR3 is TGTGCCAGCAGTTTAGGACAGGGGGCGCGCGTAGCTTTCTTT.

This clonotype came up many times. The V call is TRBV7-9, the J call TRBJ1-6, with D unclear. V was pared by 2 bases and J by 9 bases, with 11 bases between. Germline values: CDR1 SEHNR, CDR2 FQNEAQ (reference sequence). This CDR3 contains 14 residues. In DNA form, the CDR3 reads TGTGCCAGCAGCTTAAAAGGGTACGGTTCACCCCTCCACTTT. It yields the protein CASSLKGYGSPLHF.

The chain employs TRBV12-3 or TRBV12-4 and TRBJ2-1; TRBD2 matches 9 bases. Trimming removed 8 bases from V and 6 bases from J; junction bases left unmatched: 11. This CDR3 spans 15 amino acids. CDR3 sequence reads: CASGVSAGGLNEQFF. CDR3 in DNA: TGTGCCAGCGGCGTTTCGGCGGGGGGGCTCAATGAGCAGTTCTTC.

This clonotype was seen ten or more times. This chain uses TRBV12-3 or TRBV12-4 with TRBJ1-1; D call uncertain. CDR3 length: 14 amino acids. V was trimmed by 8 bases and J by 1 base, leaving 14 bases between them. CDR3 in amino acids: CASLLMARNTEAFF. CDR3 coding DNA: TGTGCCAGCTTACTCATGGCTAGGAACACTGAAGCTTTCTTT.

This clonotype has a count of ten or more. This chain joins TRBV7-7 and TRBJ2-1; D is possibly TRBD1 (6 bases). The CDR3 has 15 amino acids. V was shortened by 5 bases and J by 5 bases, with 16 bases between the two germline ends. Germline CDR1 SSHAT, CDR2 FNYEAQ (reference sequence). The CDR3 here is CASSLDLGGHNEQFF. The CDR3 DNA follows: TGTGCCAGCAGCCTCGACTTAGGGGGACACAATGAGCAGTTCTTC.

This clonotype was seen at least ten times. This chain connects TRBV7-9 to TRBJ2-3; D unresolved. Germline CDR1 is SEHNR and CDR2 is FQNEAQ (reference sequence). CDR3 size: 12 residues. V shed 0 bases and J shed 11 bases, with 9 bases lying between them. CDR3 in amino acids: CASSLAQIRQYF. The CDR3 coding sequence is TGTGCCAGCAGCTTAGCACAGATACGGCAGTATTTT.

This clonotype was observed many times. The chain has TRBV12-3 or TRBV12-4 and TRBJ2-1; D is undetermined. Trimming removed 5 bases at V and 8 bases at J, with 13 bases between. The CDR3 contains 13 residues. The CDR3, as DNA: TGTGCCAGCAGTCCGCCCGGCGCCCATGAGCAGTTCTTC. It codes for CASSPPGAHEQFF.

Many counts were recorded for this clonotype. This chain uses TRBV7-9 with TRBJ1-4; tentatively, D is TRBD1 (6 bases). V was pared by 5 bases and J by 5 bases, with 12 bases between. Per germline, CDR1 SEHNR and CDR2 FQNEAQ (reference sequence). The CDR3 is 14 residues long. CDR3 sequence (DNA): TGTGCCAGCAGCCGAAAAGGGGGGAATGAAAAACTGTTTTTT. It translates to CASSRKGGNEKLFF.

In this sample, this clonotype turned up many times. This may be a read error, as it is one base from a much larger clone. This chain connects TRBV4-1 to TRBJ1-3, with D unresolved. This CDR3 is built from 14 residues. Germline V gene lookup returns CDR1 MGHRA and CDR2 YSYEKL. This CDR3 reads CASSPARWGKTIYF. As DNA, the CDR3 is TGCGCCAGCAGCCCGGCGAGATGGGGAAAAACCATATATTTT.

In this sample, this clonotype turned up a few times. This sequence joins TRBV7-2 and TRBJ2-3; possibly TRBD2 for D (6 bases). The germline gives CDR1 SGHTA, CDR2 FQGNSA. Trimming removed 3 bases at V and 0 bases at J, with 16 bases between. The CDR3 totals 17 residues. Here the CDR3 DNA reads TGTGCCAGCAGCTTTCGCCGACTAGGATCTAGCACAGATACGCAGTATTTT. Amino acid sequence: CASSFRRLGSSTDTQYF.

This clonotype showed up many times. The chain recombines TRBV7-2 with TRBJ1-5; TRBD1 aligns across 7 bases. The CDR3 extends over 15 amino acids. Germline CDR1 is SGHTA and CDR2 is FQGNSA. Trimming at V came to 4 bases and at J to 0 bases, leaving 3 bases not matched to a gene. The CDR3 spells CASSSQGYSNQPQHF. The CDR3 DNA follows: TGTGCCAGCAGCTCACAGGGGTATAGCAATCAGCCCCAGCATTTT.

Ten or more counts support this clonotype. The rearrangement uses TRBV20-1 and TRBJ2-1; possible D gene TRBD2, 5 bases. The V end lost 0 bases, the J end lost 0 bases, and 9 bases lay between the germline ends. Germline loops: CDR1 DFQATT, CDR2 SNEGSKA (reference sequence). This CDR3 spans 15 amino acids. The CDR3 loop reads CSARDRGSSYNEQFF. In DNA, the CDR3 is TGCAGTGCTAGAGATCGGGGTAGCTCCTACAATGAGCAGTTCTTC.

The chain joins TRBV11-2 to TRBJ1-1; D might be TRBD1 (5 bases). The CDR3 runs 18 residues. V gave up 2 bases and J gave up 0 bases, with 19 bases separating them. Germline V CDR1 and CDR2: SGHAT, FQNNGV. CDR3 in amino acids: CASSLRLGLSGLNTEAFF. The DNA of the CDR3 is TGTGCCAGCAGCTTACGCCTGGGGTTATCAGGGCTGAACACTGAAGCTTTCTTT.

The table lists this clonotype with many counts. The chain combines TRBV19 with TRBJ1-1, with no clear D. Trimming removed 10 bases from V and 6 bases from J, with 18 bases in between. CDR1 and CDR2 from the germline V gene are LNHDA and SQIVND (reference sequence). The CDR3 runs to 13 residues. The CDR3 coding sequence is TGTGCCACACGCAGGAACCTCGGTGCTGAAGCTTTCTTT. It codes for CATRRNLGAEAFF.

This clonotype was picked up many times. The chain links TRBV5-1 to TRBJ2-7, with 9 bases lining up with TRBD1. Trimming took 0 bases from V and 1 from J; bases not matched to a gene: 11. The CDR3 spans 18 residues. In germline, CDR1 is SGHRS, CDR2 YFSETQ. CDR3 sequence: CASSLEGTGQPSSYEQYF. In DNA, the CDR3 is TGCGCCAGCAGCTTGGAGGGGACAGGGCAACCAAGTTCCTACGAGCAGTACTTC.